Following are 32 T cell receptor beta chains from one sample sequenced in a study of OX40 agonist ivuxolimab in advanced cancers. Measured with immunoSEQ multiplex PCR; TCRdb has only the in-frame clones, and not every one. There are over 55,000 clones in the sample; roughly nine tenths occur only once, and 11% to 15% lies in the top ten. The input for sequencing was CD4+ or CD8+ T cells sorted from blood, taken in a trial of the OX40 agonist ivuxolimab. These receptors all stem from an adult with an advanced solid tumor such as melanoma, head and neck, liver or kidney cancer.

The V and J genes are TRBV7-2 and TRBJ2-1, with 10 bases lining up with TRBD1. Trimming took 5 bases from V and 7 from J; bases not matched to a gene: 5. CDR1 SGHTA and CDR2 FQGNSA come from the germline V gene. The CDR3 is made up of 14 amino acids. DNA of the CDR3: TGTGCCAGCAGCACGAGACAGGGGGCGAATGAGCAGTTCTTC. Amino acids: CASSTRQGANEQFF.

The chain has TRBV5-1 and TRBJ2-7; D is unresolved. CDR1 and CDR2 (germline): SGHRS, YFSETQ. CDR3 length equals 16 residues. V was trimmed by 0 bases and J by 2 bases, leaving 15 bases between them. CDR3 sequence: CASSLDVPIVPYEQYF. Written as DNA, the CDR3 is TGCGCCAGCAGCTTGGATGTTCCCATTGTCCCCTACGAGCAGTACTTC. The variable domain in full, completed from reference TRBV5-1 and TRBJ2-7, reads KAGVTQTPRYLIKTRGQQVTLSCSPISGHRSVSWYQQTPGQGLQFLFEYFSETQRNKGNFPGRFSGRQFSNSRSEMNVSTLELGDSALYLCASSLDVPIVPYEQYFGPGTRLTVT.

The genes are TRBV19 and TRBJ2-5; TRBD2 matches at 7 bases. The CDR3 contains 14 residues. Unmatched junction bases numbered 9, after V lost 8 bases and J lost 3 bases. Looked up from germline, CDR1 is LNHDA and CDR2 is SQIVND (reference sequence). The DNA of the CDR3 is TGTGCCAGTGGTTCCGGGGGGAAGAAAGAGACCCAGTACTTC. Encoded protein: CASGSGGKKETQYF.

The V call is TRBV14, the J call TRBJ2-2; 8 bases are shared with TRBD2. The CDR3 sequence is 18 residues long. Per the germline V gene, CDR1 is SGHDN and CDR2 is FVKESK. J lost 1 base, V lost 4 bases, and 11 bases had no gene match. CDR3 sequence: CASSPLPLLAENTGELFF. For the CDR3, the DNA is TGTGCCAGCAGCCCCCTCCCCTTACTAGCGGAGAACACCGGGGAGCTGTTTTTT.

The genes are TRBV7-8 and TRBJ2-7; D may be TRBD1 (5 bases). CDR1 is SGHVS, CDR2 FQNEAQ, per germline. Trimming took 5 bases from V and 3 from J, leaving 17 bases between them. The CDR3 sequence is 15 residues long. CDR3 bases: TGTGCCAGCAGCCAAGGGGTCGCTGGGAACTACGAGCAGTACTTC. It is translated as CASSQGVAGNYEQYF.

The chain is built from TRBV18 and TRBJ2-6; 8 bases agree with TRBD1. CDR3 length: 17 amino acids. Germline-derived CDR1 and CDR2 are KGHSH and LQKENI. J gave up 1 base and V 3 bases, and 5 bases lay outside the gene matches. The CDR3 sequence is CASSPQGALSGANVLTF. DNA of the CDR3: TGTGCCAGCTCACCTCAGGGGGCGCTTTCTGGGGCCAACGTCCTGACTTTC.

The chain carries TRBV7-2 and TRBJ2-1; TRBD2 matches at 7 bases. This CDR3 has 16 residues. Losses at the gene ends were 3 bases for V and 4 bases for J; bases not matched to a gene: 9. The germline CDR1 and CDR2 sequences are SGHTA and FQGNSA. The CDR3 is CASSFGRGSQYNEQFF. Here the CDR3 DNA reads TGTGCCAGCAGCTTTGGTCGCGGGAGTCAATACAATGAGCAGTTCTTC.

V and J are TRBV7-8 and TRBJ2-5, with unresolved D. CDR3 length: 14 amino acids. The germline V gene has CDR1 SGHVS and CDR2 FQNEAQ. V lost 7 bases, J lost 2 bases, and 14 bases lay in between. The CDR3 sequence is CASTPGLPQETQYF. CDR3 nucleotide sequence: TGTGCCAGCACCCCTGGGCTCCCGCAAGAGACCCAGTACTTC.

The CDR3 here is CASSQDGRMDEQFF. The CDR3 nucleotides are TGCGCCAGCAGCCAAGATGGCAGAATGGATGAGCAGTTCTTC. This chain uses TRBV4-3 with TRBJ2-1; D remains unclear. The CDR3 consists of 14 residues. Germline V gene data show CDR1 as LGHNA and CDR2 as YSLEER. V gave up 0 bases and J gave up 8 bases, with 11 bases separating them.

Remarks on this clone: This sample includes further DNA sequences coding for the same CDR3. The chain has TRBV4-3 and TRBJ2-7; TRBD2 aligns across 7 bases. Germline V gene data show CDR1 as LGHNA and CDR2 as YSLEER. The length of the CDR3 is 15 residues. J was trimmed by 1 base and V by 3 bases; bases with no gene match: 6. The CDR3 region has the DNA TGCGCCAGCAGCCAGGGGTCGGGGGGATCCTACGAGCAGTACTTC. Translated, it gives CASSQGSGGSYEQYF.

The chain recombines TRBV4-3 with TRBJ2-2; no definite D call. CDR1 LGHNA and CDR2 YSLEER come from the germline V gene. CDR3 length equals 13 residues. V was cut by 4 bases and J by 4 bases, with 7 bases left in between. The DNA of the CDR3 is TGCGCCAGCAGCCGCAGGACCACCGGGGAGCTGTTTTTT. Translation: CASSRRTTGELFF.

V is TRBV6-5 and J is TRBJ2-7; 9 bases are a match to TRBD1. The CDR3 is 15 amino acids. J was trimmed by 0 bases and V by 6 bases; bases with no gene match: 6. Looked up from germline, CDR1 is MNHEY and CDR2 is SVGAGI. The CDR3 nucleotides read TGTGCCAGCAGCCCCGCGGACAGGGGCTCCTACGAGCAGTACTTC. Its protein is CASSPADRGSYEQYF.

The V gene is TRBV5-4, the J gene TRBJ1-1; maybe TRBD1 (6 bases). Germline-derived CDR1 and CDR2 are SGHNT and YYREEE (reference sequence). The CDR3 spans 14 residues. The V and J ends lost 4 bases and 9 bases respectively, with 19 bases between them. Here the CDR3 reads CASSRGGGRSQAFF. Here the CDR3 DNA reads TGTGCCAGCAGCCGGGGAGGGGGGAGGTCGCAAGCTTTCTTT.

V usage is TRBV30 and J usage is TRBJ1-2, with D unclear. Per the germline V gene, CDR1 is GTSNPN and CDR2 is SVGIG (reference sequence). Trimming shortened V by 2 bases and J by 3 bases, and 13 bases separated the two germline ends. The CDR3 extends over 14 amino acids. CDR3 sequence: CAWSTRSVDYGYTF. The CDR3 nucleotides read TGTGCCTGGAGTACCAGATCAGTCGACTATGGCTACACCTTC.

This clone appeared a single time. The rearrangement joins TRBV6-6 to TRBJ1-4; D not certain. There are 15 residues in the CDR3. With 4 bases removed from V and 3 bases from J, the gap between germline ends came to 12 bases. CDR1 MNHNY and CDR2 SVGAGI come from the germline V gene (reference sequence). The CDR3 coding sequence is TGTGCCAGCAGTTCTCGACAAGGGTCTAATGAAAAACTGTTTTTT. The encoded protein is CASSSRQGSNEKLFF.

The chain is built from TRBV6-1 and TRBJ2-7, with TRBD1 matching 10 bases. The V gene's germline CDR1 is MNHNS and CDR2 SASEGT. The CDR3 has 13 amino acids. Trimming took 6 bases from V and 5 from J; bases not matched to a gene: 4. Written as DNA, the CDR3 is TGTGCCAGCAGAGGGGACAGGGGCAACGAGCAGTACTTC. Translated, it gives CASRGDRGNEQYF.

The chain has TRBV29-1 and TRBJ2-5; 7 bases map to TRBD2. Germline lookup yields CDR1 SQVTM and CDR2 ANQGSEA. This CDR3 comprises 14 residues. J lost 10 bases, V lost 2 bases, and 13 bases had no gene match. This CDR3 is CSVEIPSGLSVQYF. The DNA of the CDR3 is TGCAGCGTTGAAATTCCCTCGGGACTATCCGTCCAGTACTTC.

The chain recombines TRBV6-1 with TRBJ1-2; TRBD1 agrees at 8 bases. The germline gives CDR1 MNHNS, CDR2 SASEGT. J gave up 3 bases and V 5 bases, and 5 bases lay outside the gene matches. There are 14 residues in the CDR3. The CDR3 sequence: CASSTGTGDYGYTF. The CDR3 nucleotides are TGTGCCAGCAGTACCGGGACAGGAGACTATGGCTACACCTTC.

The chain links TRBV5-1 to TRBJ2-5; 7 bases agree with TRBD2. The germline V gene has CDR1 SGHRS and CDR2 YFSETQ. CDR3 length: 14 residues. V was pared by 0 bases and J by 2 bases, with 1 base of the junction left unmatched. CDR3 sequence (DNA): TGCGCCAGCAGCTTGGCGCGGGGGCAAGAGACCCAGTACTTC. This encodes CASSLARGQETQYF.

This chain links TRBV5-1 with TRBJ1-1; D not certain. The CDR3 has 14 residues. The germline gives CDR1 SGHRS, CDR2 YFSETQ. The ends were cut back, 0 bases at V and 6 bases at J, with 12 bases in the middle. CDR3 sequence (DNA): TGCGCCAGCAGCTTGGTGGTAGAGAGTTCTGAAGCTTTCTTT. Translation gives CASSLVVESSEAFF. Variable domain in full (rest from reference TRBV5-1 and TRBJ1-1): KAGVTQTPRYLIKTRGQQVTLSCSPISGHRSVSWYQQTPGQGLQFLFEYFSETQRNKGNFPGRFSGRQFSNSRSEMNVSTLELGDSALYLCASSLVVESSEAFFGQGTRLTVV.

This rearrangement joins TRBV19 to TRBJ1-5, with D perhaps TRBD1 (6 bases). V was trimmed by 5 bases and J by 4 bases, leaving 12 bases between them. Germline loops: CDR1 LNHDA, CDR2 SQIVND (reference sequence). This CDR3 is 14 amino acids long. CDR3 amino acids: CASSLDRVNQPQHF. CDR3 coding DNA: TGTGCCAGTAGTCTGGACAGAGTAAATCAGCCCCAGCATTTT.

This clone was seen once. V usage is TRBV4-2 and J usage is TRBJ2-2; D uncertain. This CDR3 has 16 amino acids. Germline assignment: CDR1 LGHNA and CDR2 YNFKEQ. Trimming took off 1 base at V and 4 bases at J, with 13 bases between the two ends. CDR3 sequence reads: CASSQAPASSTGELFF. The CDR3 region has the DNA TGTGCCAGCAGCCAAGCTCCTGCCTCTTCCACCGGGGAGCTGTTTTTT.

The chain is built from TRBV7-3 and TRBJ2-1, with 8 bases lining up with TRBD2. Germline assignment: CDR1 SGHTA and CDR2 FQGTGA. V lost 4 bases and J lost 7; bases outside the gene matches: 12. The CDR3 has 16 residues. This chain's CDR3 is CASSSPGAAGANEQFF. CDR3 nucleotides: TGTGCCAGCAGCTCCCCCGGGGCAGCGGGAGCGAATGAGCAGTTCTTC.

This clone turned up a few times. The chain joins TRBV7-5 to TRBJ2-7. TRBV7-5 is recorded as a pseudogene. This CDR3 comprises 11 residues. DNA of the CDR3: TGTGCCAGAAGTAAGTCTTCCGAGCAGTACTTC. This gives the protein CARSKSSEQYF.

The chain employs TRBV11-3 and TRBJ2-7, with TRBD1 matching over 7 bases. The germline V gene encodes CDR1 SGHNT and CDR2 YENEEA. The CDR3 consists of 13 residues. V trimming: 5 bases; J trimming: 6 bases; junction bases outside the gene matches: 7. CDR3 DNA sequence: TGTGCCAGCAGCAGAGGGACAGCGAGCGAGCAGTACTTC. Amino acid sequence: CASSRGTASEQYF.

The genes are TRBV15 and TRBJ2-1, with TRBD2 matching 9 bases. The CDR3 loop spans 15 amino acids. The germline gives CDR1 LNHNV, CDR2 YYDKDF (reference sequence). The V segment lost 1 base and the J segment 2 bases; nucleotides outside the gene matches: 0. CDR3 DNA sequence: TGTGCCACCAGCAGAGCTAGCGGGACCTACAATGAGCAGTTCTTC. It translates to CATSRASGTYNEQFF.

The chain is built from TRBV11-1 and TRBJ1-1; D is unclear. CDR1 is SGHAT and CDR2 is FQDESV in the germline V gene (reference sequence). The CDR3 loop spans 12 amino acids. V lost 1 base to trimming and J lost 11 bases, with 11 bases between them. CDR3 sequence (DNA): TGTGCCAGCAGCTTAGAGGGCACCTGGGCTTTCTTT. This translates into CASSLEGTWAFF.

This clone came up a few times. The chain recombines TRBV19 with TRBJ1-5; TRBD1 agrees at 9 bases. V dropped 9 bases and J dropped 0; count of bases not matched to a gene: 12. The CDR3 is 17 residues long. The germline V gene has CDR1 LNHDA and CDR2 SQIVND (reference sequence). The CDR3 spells CASKYRDRELSNQPQHF. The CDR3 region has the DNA TGTGCCAGCAAATACCGGGACAGGGAGCTTAGCAATCAGCCCCAGCATTTT.

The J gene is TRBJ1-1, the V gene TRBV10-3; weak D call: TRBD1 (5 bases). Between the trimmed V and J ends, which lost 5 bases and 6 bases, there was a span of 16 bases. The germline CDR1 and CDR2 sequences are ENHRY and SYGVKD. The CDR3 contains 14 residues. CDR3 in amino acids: CAISPEGPWAEAFF. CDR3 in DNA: TGTGCCATCAGTCCGGAGGGACCCTGGGCTGAAGCTTTCTTT.

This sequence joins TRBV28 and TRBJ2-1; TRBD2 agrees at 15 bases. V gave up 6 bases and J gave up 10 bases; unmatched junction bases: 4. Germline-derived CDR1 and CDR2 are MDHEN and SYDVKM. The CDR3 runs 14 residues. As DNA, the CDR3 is TGTGCCAGCAGCCATGGACTAGCGGGAGGGGAGCAGTTCTTC. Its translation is CASSHGLAGGEQFF.

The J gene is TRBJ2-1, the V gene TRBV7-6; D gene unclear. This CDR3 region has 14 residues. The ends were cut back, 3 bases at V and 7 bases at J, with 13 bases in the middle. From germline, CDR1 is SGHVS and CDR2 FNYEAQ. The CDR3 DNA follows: TGTGCCAGCAGCTTCACCCTGGGTAGGAATGAGCAGTTCTTC. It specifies CASSFTLGRNEQFF.

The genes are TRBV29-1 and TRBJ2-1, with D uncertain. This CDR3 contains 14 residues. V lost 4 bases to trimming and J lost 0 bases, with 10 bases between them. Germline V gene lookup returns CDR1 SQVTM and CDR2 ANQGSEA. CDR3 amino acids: CSVAKGNSYNEQFF. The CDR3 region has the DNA TGCAGCGTTGCTAAGGGAAACTCCTACAATGAGCAGTTCTTC.